Listed here are 28 T cell receptor beta chains from one sample, sequenced in a study of early T cells in non-severe SARS-CoV-2 infection (dated by TCRdb to the early 2020s). Receptor amplification or capture employed 5' RACE. TCRdb records NextSeq 500 as the sequencer. Clones were called with MiXCR by TCRdb after fastp trimmed the public reads at Q25, and only in-frame beta chains were retained. Each entry is one CDR3 protein sequence, shown with its most common DNA and genes. The sample table contains tens of thousands of distinct CDR3 sequences; only one count was recorded for less than 11% of them. Under 5% of the sample is taken by the ten largest. Sample: whole blood. The receptors stem from an adult who was a healthcare worker with PCR-confirmed SARS-CoV-2 infection or an uninfected control (not recorded which).

This clonotype occurred a few times. The rearrangement uses TRBV19 and TRBJ2-1; 10 bases agree with TRBD2. Trimming cost V 6 bases and J 8 bases; bases outside gene matches: 13. The CDR3 is made up of 16 amino acids. Germline V gene lookup returns CDR1 LNHDA and CDR2 SQIVND (reference sequence). The CDR3 DNA is TGTGCCAGTAGAGGGGCTAGCGGGAGTGGTTGGGATGAGCAGTTCTTC. It yields the protein CASRGASGSGWDEQFF.

Many counts were recorded for this clonotype. V gene TRBV7-8 combines with J gene TRBJ2-1; D gene uncertain. Germline loops: CDR1 SGHVS, CDR2 FQNEAQ. There are 14 residues in the CDR3. Deletions cut 5 bases from V and 8 bases from J, with 16 bases between. The CDR3 loop reads CASSGVKGWYEQFF. For the CDR3, the DNA is TGTGCCAGCAGCGGTGTCAAGGGATGGTATGAGCAGTTCTTC.

Ten or more counts support this clonotype. The chain joins TRBV19 to TRBJ2-1; perhaps D is TRBD1 or TRBD2 (6 bases each). Germline V gene data show CDR1 as LNHDA and CDR2 as SQIVND (reference sequence). Between the trimmed V and J ends, which lost 8 bases and 2 bases, there was a span of 13 bases. This CDR3 is built from 14 residues. CDR3 amino acids: CASCFGGAYNEQFF. The CDR3 coding sequence is TGTGCCAGTTGTTTCGGGGGCGCCTACAATGAGCAGTTCTTC.

This clonotype was observed once. The chain employs TRBV4-2 and TRBJ1-5; D is undetermined. Trimming left V 3 bases short and J 3 bases short, with 6 bases between. Germline V gives CDR1 LGHNA, CDR2 YNFKEQ. CDR3 length equals 13 residues. In DNA, the CDR3 is TGTGCCAGCAGCCAGATGAACAATCAGCCCCAGCATTTT. It yields the protein CASSQMNNQPQHF.

This clonotype was detected ten times or more. The chain joins TRBV5-1 to TRBJ2-2; TRBD2 matches 13 bases. V lost 4 bases, J lost 0 bases, and 9 bases stayed unmatched. Germline values: CDR1 SGHRS, CDR2 YFSETQ. The CDR3 contains 19 residues. This CDR3 is CASSRRLAGGLANTGELFF. Here the CDR3 DNA reads TGCGCCAGCAGCCGTCGACTAGCGGGGGGCCTCGCGAACACCGGGGAGCTGTTTTTT.

This clonotype was observed many times. This rearrangement joins TRBV5-5 to TRBJ2-1; no definite D call. This CDR3 contains 14 residues. Germline-derived CDR1 and CDR2 are SGHKS and YYEKEE (reference sequence). The germline V and J ends were trimmed by 0 bases and 4 bases, with 8 bases remaining between them. CDR3 residues: CASSLGGLYNEQFF. DNA for the CDR3: TGTGCCAGCAGCTTGGGCGGTTTATACAATGAGCAGTTCTTC.

Notes on this clonotype: Since a much larger clone is just one base distant, this may be a read error. V gene TRBV7-3 combines with J gene TRBJ1-6, with 7 bases lining up with TRBD1. The CDR3 length is 15 residues. The V gene's germline CDR1 is SGHTA and CDR2 FQGTGA. Here the CDR3 DNA reads TGTGCCAGCAGACGCTCCGGGACAGACAATTCACCCCTCCGCTTT. Its translation: CASRRSGTDNSPLRF.

The chain joins TRBV7-2 to TRBJ1-1; no clear D gene. This CDR3 is built from 12 residues. Trimming shortened V by 5 bases and J by 7 bases, and 11 bases separated the two germline ends. CDR1 and CDR2 from the germline V gene are SGHTA and FQGNSA. The CDR3 region is CASSPRFFEAFF. CDR3 coding DNA: TGTGCCAGCAGCCCTAGGTTTTTTGAAGCTTTCTTT.

The chain employs TRBV10-2 and TRBJ2-2, with D perhaps matching TRBD2 (5 bases). The CDR3 contains 13 residues. Germline-derived CDR1 and CDR2 are WSHSY and SAAADI. For the CDR3, the DNA is TGCGCATCTCGGGGAGCGAACACCGGGGAGCTGTTTTTT. Translated, it gives CASRGANTGELFF.

This clonotype was counted a few times. V is TRBV4-2 and J is TRBJ2-2; possible D gene TRBD2, 5 bases. The CDR3 is 15 residues long. The germline V and J ends were trimmed by 0 bases and 4 bases, with 9 bases remaining between them. From germline, CDR1 is LGHNA and CDR2 YNFKEQ. CDR3 residues: CASSQDSLATGELFF. The CDR3 DNA is TGTGCCAGCAGCCAAGATAGCCTAGCCACCGGGGAGCTGTTTTTT.

This clonotype has at least ten counts. V usage is TRBV18 and J usage is TRBJ1-5; D not resolved. Trimming stripped 3 bases from V and 3 bases from J, with 3 bases between. The germline gives CDR1 KGHSH, CDR2 LQKENI. The CDR3 is 12 amino acids. CDR3 residues: CASSPFNQPQHF. The CDR3 bases are TGTGCCAGCTCACCTTTCAATCAGCCCCAGCATTTT.

V and J are TRBV7-8 and TRBJ1-2, with D perhaps TRBD1 (5 bases). The germline gives CDR1 SGHVS, CDR2 FQNEAQ. The CDR3 loop spans 13 amino acids. V was cut by 2 bases and J by 6 bases, with 10 bases left in between. The CDR3 loop is CASSLMGVDGYTF. The CDR3 bases are TGTGCCAGCAGCTTAATGGGGGTTGATGGCTACACCTTC.

This clonotype was counted ten times or more. The chain combines TRBV5-5 with TRBJ1-2, with D maybe TRBD1 (6 bases). Trimming stripped 6 bases from V and 5 bases from J, with 17 bases between. The CDR3 loop spans 14 amino acids. Germline V gives CDR1 SGHKS, CDR2 YYEKEE (reference sequence). The CDR3 sequence is CASNPDRKGYGYTF. The DNA for the CDR3 is TGTGCCAGCAATCCTGACAGGAAAGGGTATGGCTACACCTTC.

The chain combines TRBV12-3 or TRBV12-4 with TRBJ2-7, with TRBD1 matching 8 bases. CDR3 size: 15 residues. With V trimmed by 6 bases and J by 5 bases, 12 bases remained unmatched. CDR3: CASSAWVGQGDEQYF. The CDR3 nucleotides are TGTGCCAGCAGCGCCTGGGTAGGACAGGGAGACGAGCAGTACTTC.

This clonotype appeared many times. This rearrangement joins TRBV4-2 to TRBJ2-7; TRBD1 is a possible D gene (6 bases). This CDR3 has 16 residues. Trimming took 4 bases from V and 0 from J, leaving 16 bases between them. In germline, CDR1 is LGHNA, CDR2 YNFKEQ. DNA of the CDR3: TGTGCCAGCAGCCGCTATGGACAGACCGTCTCCTACGAGCAGTACTTC. Protein product: CASSRYGQTVSYEQYF.

This clonotype is categorized as medium-sized (0.01 to 0.1%). The rearrangement uses TRBV12-3 or TRBV12-4 and TRBJ1-5; D unresolved. The V gene lost 1 base and the J gene lost 5 bases, with 6 bases spanning the gap. This CDR3 spans 13 amino acids. The CDR3 loop reads CASSLVVDQPQHF. The CDR3 nucleotides read TGTGCCAGCAGTTTAGTCGTTGATCAGCCCCAGCATTTT.

This chain connects TRBV5-1 to TRBJ1-1, with a weak D call TRBD1 (5 bases). The CDR3 loop spans 14 amino acids. Trimming removed 2 bases at V and 4 bases at J, with 12 bases between. The V gene's germline CDR1 is SGHRS and CDR2 YFSETQ. CDR3 amino acids: CASSLENGATEAFF. The CDR3 nucleotides read TGCGCCAGCAGCTTAGAGAATGGGGCCACTGAAGCTTTCTTT.

The count of this clonotype is one. V and J are TRBV12-3 or TRBV12-4 and TRBJ2-7; no clear D gene. V was trimmed by 8 bases and J by 3 bases, leaving 5 bases between them. The CDR3 has 10 residues. For the CDR3, the DNA is TGTGCCAGCCCGTTCTACGAGCAGTACTTC. As protein: CASPFYEQYF.

A few counts support this clonotype. The chain couples TRBV29-1 to TRBJ2-3, with D possibly being TRBD2 (6 bases). V was shortened by 5 bases and J by 2 bases, with 17 bases between the two germline ends. In germline, CDR1 is SQVTM, CDR2 ANQGSEA. This CDR3 is 15 amino acids long. CDR3 nucleotide sequence: TGCAGCGTTAGGACTACCTACTCTTTCACAGATACGCAGTATTTT. Translating it yields CSVRTTYSFTDTQYF.

The chain carries TRBV20-1 and TRBJ2-5; perhaps D is TRBD1 or TRBD2 (5 bases each). The CDR3 covers 15 residues. V was cut by 6 bases and J by 0 bases, with 17 bases left in between. Germline lookup yields CDR1 DFQATT and CDR2 SNEGSKA (reference sequence). CDR3 residues: CSADPRDLNQETQYF. The CDR3 nucleotides are TGCAGTGCAGACCCCCGGGACCTAAACCAAGAGACCCAGTACTTC.

This clonotype was detected ten times or more. The chain links TRBV7-9 to TRBJ1-2; tentatively, D is TRBD1 (5 bases). The CDR3 extends over 13 amino acids. Germline V CDR1 and CDR2: SEHNR, FQNEAQ (reference sequence). Trimming removed 0 bases at V and 8 bases at J, with 10 bases between. CDR3 bases: TGTGCCAGCAGCTTAGCGGGGCTCGAGGGCTACACCTTC. This codes for CASSLAGLEGYTF.

This clonotype came up a few times. This rearrangement joins TRBV29-1 to TRBJ2-1, with 7 bases aligning to TRBD1. Per the germline V gene, CDR1 is SQVTM and CDR2 is ANQGSEA. The junction had 6 bases not matched to a gene; V was cut back by 7 bases and J by 0 bases. CDR3 length: 14 residues. For the CDR3, the DNA is TGCAGCGGTCGGGGACAGCTCTCCTACAATGAGCAGTTCTTC. Encoded protein: CSGRGQLSYNEQFF.

This clonotype has a count of ten or more. The chain carries TRBV18 and TRBJ1-4; TRBD1 aligns across 8 bases. The germline CDR1 and CDR2 sequences are KGHSH and LQKENI. With V trimmed by 1 base and J by 8 bases, 9 bases remained unmatched. CDR3 length: 16 amino acids. The CDR3 DNA sequence: TGTGCCAGCTCACCACTATACAGGGGGTCGGACGAAAAACTGTTTTTT. Residues: CASSPLYRGSDEKLFF.

This clonotype was detected ten times or more. The chain has TRBV5-1 and TRBJ2-3; D possibly corresponds to TRBD1 (5 bases). The CDR3 loop spans 17 amino acids. Trimming removed 3 bases at V and 1 base at J, with 18 bases between. Germline V gene lookup returns CDR1 SGHRS and CDR2 YFSETQ. The CDR3 region has the DNA TGCGCCAGCAGCTCTTACCTTACAGGTGGTGGCACAGATACGCAGTATTTT. It is translated as CASSSYLTGGGTDTQYF. Drawing the rest from reference TRBV5-1 and TRBJ2-3, the complete variable domain is KAGVTQTPRYLIKTRGQQVTLSCSPISGHRSVSWYQQTPGQGLQFLFEYFSETQRNKGNFPGRFSGRQFSNSRSEMNVSTLELGDSALYLCASSSYLTGGGTDTQYFGPGTRLTVL.

This clonotype has just a few counts. The chain recombines TRBV7-2 with TRBJ2-7, with 7 bases that match TRBD1. The CDR3 contains 15 residues. Per the germline V gene, CDR1 is SGHTA and CDR2 is FQGNSA. V shed 2 bases and J 6 bases; nucleotides not matched to a gene: 10. The CDR3 loop is CASSLTRQGGGEQYF. The CDR3 DNA reads TGTGCCAGCAGCTTAACCCGACAGGGCGGCGGCGAGCAGTACTTC.

The DNA for the CDR3 is TGTGCCCGACTAGCGGGGCCATCCTACGAGCAGTACTTC. Encoded protein: CARLAGPSYEQYF. The chain links TRBV11-2 to TRBJ2-7; 11 bases agree with TRBD2. V shed 11 bases, J shed 1 base, and the junction held 4 bases outside the gene matches. Germline CDR1 and CDR2: SGHAT and FQNNGV. The CDR3 is 13 amino acids. Full variable domain (rest looked up from reference TRBV11-2 and TRBJ2-7): EAGVAQSPRYKIIEKRQSVAFWCNPISGHATLYWYQQILGQGPKLLIQFQNNGVVDDSQLPKDRFSAERLKGVDSTLKIQPAKLEDSAVYLCARLAGPSYEQYFGPGTRLTVT.

Points on this clonotype: One end of the junction is discordant with germline, which a read error may explain. This sequence joins TRBV7-2 and TRBJ2-7; TRBD2 agrees at 9 bases. CDR3 length: 14 amino acids. CDR1 SGHTA and CDR2 FQGNSA come from the germline V gene. CDR3 protein: CACSLAGARYEQYF. The CDR3 bases are TGTGCCTGCAGCTTAGCGGGAGCTCGGTACGAGCAGTACTTC.

The chain couples TRBV11-2 to TRBJ2-7, with D maybe TRBD1 (6 bases). The germline CDR1 and CDR2 sequences are SGHAT and FQNNGV. The germline V and J ends were trimmed by 0 bases and 4 bases, with 13 bases remaining between them. The CDR3 consists of 15 residues. Here the CDR3 DNA reads TGTGCCAGCAGCTTAGAAGGGGCAGGGGCGTACGAGCAGTACTTC. It is translated as CASSLEGAGAYEQYF.